A single sample gave rise to the 12 T cell receptor beta chains below, sequenced in a study of T cells in Graves' hyperthyroidism and ophthalmopathy. Amplified TCR beta CDR3 regions came from RNA transcripts. Carried out on the TCR CDR3, a first-round RT-PCR used the HTBI primer set. TCRdb called the multiplex PCR reads again in MiXCR, with one record for every CDR3 protein. The sample includes approximately 400,000 distinct CDR3 sequences, around a sixth of them seen just once. The sample was blood. These receptors came from a woman in her late teens or twenties with Graves' hyperthyroidism.

Of note for this clonotype: A read error may be the cause here, since a much bigger clone is one base away. The rearrangement links TRBV19 to TRBJ1-5; TRBD1 is a possible D gene (6 bases). CDR1 and CDR2 (germline): LNHDA, SQIVND (reference sequence). Trimming removed 2 bases from V and 6 bases from J, with 14 bases in between. This CDR3 spans 15 amino acids. The CDR3 coding sequence is TGTGCCAGTAGTATAAGTAGGGGGGCCAGTCAGCCCCAGCATTTT. Translating it yields CASSISRGASQPQHF.

The V gene is TRBV4-1, the J gene TRBJ2-3; no reliable D call. V was cut by 1 base and J by 6 bases, with 14 bases left in between. This CDR3 spans 15 amino acids. Germline V gene sequence: CDR1 MGHRA, CDR2 YSYEKL. The CDR3 here is CASSQVFAGVDTQYF. CDR3 bases: TGCGCCAGCAGCCAAGTGTTCGCTGGAGTGGATACGCAGTATTTT.

This clonotype came up many times. The chain links TRBV3-1 to TRBJ2-3; a weak D match, TRBD2 (6 bases). Germline V gene data show CDR1 as LGHDT and CDR2 as YNNKEL (reference sequence). Between the trimmed V and J ends, which lost 3 bases and 0 bases, there was a span of 16 bases. The CDR3 length is 17 residues. The CDR3 region has the DNA TGTGCCAGCAGCCACTTCGGGAGCACTCTCAGCACAGATACGCAGTATTTT. Translation gives CASSHFGSTLSTDTQYF.

The chain combines TRBV12-3 or TRBV12-4 with TRBJ2-3; 7 bases are a match to TRBD1. V was pared by 3 bases and J by 2 bases, with 5 bases of the junction left unmatched. The CDR3 is 15 residues long. CDR3 DNA sequence: TGTGCCAGCAGTTTTTGGGACAGCATCACAGATACGCAGTATTTT. Protein product: CASSFWDSITDTQYF.

In its sample, this clonotype was seen many times. J is TRBJ2-3 and V is TRBV6-1; 8 bases map to TRBD1. The CDR3 has 15 amino acids. With 6 bases clipped from V and 0 bases from J, the junction kept 5 bases outside the gene matches. CDR1 is MNHNS, CDR2 SASEGT, per germline. CDR3 sequence reads: CASSEQGASTDTQYF. CDR3 DNA: TGTGCCAGCAGCGAGCAGGGGGCTAGCACAGATACGCAGTATTTT.

Notes on this clonotype: A single base separates this from a much larger clone, so it may be a read error. The gene calls are TRBV20-1 and TRBJ2-4; 10 bases agree with TRBD2. The CDR3 runs to 15 residues. CDR1 and CDR2 from the germline V gene are DFQATT and SNEGSKA (reference sequence). The CDR3 here is CSARPGTSAKNVQYF. DNA for the CDR3: TGCAGTGCTAGACCCGGGACTAGCGCCAAAAACGTTCAGTACTTC.

This clonotype was seen ten or more times. The chain uses TRBV12-3 or TRBV12-4 and TRBJ2-5, with TRBD2 matching 9 bases. The CDR3 contains 15 residues. The trim removed 5 bases at V and 3 bases at J, leaving 7 bases unmatched. CDR3 sequence reads: CASSALAGRKETQYF. The CDR3 nucleotides read TGTGCCAGCAGTGCACTAGCGGGCCGTAAAGAGACCCAGTACTTC.

The genes are TRBV20-1 and TRBJ1-2; TRBD1 matches 11 bases. The V segment lost 1 base and the J segment 7 bases; nucleotides outside the gene matches: 2. The CDR3 has 13 amino acids. The germline V gene has CDR1 DFQATT and CDR2 SNEGSKA (reference sequence). The CDR3 nucleotides are TGCAGTGCTAGAGCCGGGACAGGGGGTGGCTACACCTTC. Amino acids: CSARAGTGGGYTF.

The rearrangement joins TRBV13 to TRBJ2-5, with 12 bases aligning to TRBD1. The ends lost 5 bases at V and 4 bases at J; junction bases unmatched: 17. CDR1 is PRHDT, CDR2 FYEKMQ, per germline (reference sequence). The CDR3 has 19 residues. DNA for the CDR3: TGTGCCAGCAGCCGCAAAACCGGGACAGGGGGCTTAGTAGGAGAGACCCAGTACTTC. The encoded protein is CASSRKTGTGGLVGETQYF.

This clonotype showed up many times. This chain uses TRBV28 with TRBJ2-3; the match to TRBD1 covers 8 bases. The length of the CDR3 is 14 residues. V trimming: 6 bases; J trimming: 5 bases; junction bases outside the gene matches: 7. Looked up from germline, CDR1 is MDHEN and CDR2 is SYDVKM. The CDR3 DNA is TGTGCCAGCAGACTTGGACAGGGTAGAGATACGCAGTATTTT. Encoded protein: CASRLGQGRDTQYF.

This clonotype was seen many times. The V and J genes are TRBV12-3 or TRBV12-4 and TRBJ2-5; D remains ambiguous. Trimming shortened V by 3 bases and J by 4 bases, and 9 bases separated the two germline ends. The length of the CDR3 is 13 residues. The CDR3 DNA follows: TGTGCCAGCAGTTTTCTCCCGCTAGAGACCCAGTACTTC. Translation gives CASSFLPLETQYF.

This clonotype is medium-sized within its sample. The genes are TRBV12-3 or TRBV12-4 and TRBJ2-5; no firm D call. There are 11 residues in the CDR3. V was trimmed by 6 bases and J by 5 bases, leaving 7 bases between them. CDR3 protein: CASSLGETQYF. The CDR3 nucleotides are TGTGCCAGCAGCTTGGGGGAGACCCAGTACTTC.